This T cell receptor (beta chain) came from a study of blood T cells in healthy people across ages. Whole-study results and caveats: Age brought a roughly linear fall in TCR beta diversity measured per million T cells.

Primed by a sample-barcoded 5' primer and a J-beta primer mix, a second PCR proceeded for about 6 to 11 cycles. TCRdb re-derived calls from the 5' RACE reads in MiXCR, one entry per CDR3 protein. The sample shows hundreds of thousands of distinct CDR3 sequences, over 40% of them seen only once. CDR1 and CDR2 from the germline V gene are MNHEY and SMNVEV (reference sequence). Trimming cost V 3 bases and J 5 bases; bases outside gene matches: 12. The CDR3 contains 18 residues. A few counts support this clonotype. Its antigen is undetermined. Sequenced input: blood. The sequence was collected from a woman at least 80 years old in good health. The chain has TRBV27 and TRBJ2-7; 14 bases map to TRBD2. The CDR3 bases are TGTGCCAGCAGTTTTCAGCAAACGGGACTAGCGGGAGAAAACGAGCAGTACTTC. Its protein product is CASSFQQTGLAGENEQYF.